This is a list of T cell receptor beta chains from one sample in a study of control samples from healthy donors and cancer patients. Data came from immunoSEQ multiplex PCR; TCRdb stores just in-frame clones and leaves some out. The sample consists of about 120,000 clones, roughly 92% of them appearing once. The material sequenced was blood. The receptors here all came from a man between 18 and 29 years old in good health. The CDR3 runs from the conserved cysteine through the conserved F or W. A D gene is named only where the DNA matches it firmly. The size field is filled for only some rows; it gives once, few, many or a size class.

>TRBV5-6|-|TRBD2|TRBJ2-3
TGTGCCAGCAGCTTATTCACTAGCGGGGGCTACGACACAGATACGCAGTATTTT
CASSLFTSGGYDTDTQYF
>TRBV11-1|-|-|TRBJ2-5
TGTGCCAGCAGCCCCCGGGACCAACAAGAGACCCAGTACTTC
CASSPRDQQETQYF
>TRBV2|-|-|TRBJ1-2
TGTGCCAGCAGTGAAGCTGAGGGGCCAGGCTATGGCTACACCTTC
CASSEAEGPGYGYTF
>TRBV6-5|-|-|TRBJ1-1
TGTGCCAGCAGAGACAGTAACACTGAAGCTTTCTTT
CASRDSNTEAFF
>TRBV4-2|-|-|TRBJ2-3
TGTGCCAGCAGCCCGGCGGGGCCCCGGTTAGATACGCAGTATTTT
CASSPAGPRLDTQYF
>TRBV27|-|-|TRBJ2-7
TGTGCCAGTGCCTTAATGGGTTCCTACGAGCAGTACTTC
CASALMGSYEQYF
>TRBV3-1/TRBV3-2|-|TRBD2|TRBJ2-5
TGTGCCAGCAGCCTCCGGGGGGGCCAAGAGACCCAGTACTTC
CASSLRGGQETQYF
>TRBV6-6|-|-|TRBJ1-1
TGTGCCAGCAACTCCCAAGGGGAGACTGAAGCTTTCTTT
CASNSQGETEAFF
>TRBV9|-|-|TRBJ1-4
TGTGCCAGCAGCGTAGGTGGGGACAACGAAAAACTGTTTTTT
CASSVGGDNEKLFF
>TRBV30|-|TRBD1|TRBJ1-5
TGTGCCTGGAGTAAGGGACAGGGAGGGCAGCCCCAGCATTTT
CAWSKGQGGQPQHF
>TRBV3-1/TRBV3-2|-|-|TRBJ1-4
TGTGCCAGCAGCCACGATGAAAAACTGTTTTTT
CASSHDEKLFF
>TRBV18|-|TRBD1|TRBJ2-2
TGTGCCAGCTCACCCGGACAGGGGTTAAGCACCGGGGAGCTGTTTTTT
CASSPGQGLSTGELFF
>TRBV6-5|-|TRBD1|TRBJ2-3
TGTGCCAGCAGACCTGGACAGGGAAGCACAGATACGCAGTATTTT
CASRPGQGSTDTQYF
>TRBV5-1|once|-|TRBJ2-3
TGCGCCAGCAGCTTGTCAGCAGATACGCAGTATTTT
CASSLSADTQYF
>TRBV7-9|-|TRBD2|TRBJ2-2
TGTGCCAGCAGCTTAGCGCGCCTGCGGGGGGGCCCTGGCACCGGGGAGCTGTTTTTT
CASSLARLRGGPGTGELFF
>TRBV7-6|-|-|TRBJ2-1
TGTGCCAGCAGCTTAGATTACTATGAGCAGTTCTTC
CASSLDYYEQFF
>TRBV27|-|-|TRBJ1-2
TGTGCCAGCAGTTTATCGGGAGGTACCTATGGCTACACCTTC
CASSLSGGTYGYTF
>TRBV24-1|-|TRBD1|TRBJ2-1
TGTGCCACCAGTGAGACAGGGGACAATGAGCAGTTCTTC
CATSETGDNEQFF
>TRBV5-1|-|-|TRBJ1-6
TGCGCCAGCAGCCCCCCACCCGGGACTCGAGATTCACCCCTCCACTTT
CASSPPPGTRDSPLHF
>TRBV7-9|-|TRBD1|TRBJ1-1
TGTGCCAGCAGCGATGACAGGGGTAGGAGAGCTTTCTTT
CASSDDRGRRAFF
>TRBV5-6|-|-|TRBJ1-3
TGTGCCAGCAGTCTTACACGCGGGCAAACAGTTGGAAACACCATATATTTT
CASSLTRGQTVGNTIYF
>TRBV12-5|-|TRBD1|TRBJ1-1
TGTGCTAGTGGCCTACAGGGGATGGAAGCTTTCTTT
CASGLQGMEAFF
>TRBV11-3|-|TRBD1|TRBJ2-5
TGTGCCAGCATCCTGGGACAGGACCAAGAGACCCAGTACTTC
CASILGQDQETQYF
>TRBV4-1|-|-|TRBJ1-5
TGCGCCAGCAGCCAATTAGTAGGGACAAATCAGCCCCAGCATTTT
CASSQLVGTNQPQHF
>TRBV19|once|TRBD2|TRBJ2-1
TGTGCCAGTAGTATACGACTAGCGGGGGGGCACAATGAGCAGTTCTTC
CASSIRLAGGHNEQFF
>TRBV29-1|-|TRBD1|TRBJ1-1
TGCAGCGCTAGGACAGGAGCGAACACTGAAGCTTTCTTT
CSARTGANTEAFF
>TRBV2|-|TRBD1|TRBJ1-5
TGTGCCAGCAGTCCCGCGGGACAGGGACTAAATCAGCCCCAGCATTTT
CASSPAGQGLNQPQHF
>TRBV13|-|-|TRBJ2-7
TGTGCCAGCAGCCCAGGGCGGGGCCGTACCTCCTACGAGCAGTACTTC
CASSPGRGRTSYEQYF
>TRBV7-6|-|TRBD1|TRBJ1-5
TGTGCCAGCAATTTAGGGACAGATAGCAATCAGCCCCAGCATTTT
CASNLGTDSNQPQHF
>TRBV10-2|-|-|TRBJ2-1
TGCGCCAGCATTAAGGGAGACGGTGAGCAGTTCTTC
CASIKGDGEQFF
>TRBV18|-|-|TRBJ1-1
TGTGCCAGCTCACGAACGGGCAGGGGCTTGACTGAAGCTTTCTTT
CASSRTGRGLTEAFF
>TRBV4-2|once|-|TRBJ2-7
TGTGCCAGCAGCCAAGATTACAGCCGCGAGCAGTACTTC
CASSQDYSREQYF
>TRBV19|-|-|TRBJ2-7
TGTGCCAGTAGTATGGGCAGGAGTCTCACCTACGAGCAGTACTTC
CASSMGRSLTYEQYF
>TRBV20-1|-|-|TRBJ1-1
TGCAGTGCTGTAGGGATAGGCGCTTTCTTT
CSAVGIGAFF
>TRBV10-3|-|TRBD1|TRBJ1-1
TGTGCCATCAGACCACGACAGGGGGTTGGTGAAACTGAAGCTTTCTTT
CAIRPRQGVGETEAFF
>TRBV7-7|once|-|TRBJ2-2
TGTGCCAGCAGCTTAGAGGCCGGGGAGCTGTTTTTT
CASSLEAGELFF
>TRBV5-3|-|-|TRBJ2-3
TGTGCCAGAAGCTTGGGCAATAATCCTTCGGGTCCACGGAAGACACCCACAGATACGCAGTATTTT
CARSLGNNPSGPRKTPTDTQYF
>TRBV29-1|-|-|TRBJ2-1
TGCAGCGTTGACGCGGGAAGCTACAATGAGCAGTTCTTC
CSVDAGSYNEQFF
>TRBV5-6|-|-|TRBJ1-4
TGTGCCAGCAGCCCTGGCGGACCCATAAATGAAAAACTGTTTTTT
CASSPGGPINEKLFF
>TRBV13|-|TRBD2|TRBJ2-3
TGTGCCAGCAGCCCGTTCGATCGGGGGGGCGCAGATACGCAGTATTTT
CASSPFDRGGADTQYF
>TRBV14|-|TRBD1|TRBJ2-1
TGTGCCAGCAGCCCCGCCGGGACAGGTCAGTTCTTC
CASSPAGTGQFF
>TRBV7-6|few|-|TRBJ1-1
TGTGCCAGCAGCTTAGAACAGAACACTGAAGCTTTCTTT
CASSLEQNTEAFF
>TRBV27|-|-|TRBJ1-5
TGTGCCAGCAGAGTTGGCGGCGTTGGTCAGCCCCAGCATTTT
CASRVGGVGQPQHF
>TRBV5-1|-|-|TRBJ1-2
TGCGCCAGCAGCTTGACAGGGACCTTAGCTAACTATGGCTACACCTTC
CASSLTGTLANYGYTF
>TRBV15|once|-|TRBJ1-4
TGTGCCACCGCCTACTCAGGGGTAGCTAATGAAAAACTGTTTTTT
CATAYSGVANEKLFF
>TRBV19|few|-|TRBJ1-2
TGTGCCAGTAGTTCAGTACAGGGCCTCGGCTACACCTTC
CASSSVQGLGYTF
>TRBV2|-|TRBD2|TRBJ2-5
TGTGCCAGCAGTGAAGTCGGACTAGCGGGGGGCCAAGAGACCCAGTACTTC
CASSEVGLAGGQETQYF
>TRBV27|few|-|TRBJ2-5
TGTGCCAGCGCTCAGGGCGGGCCTGAGGAGACCCAGTACTTC
CASAQGGPEETQYF
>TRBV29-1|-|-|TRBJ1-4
TGCAGCGCGGTCAAAAACAATTCCCCTAATGAAAAACTGTTTTTT
CSAVKNNSPNEKLFF
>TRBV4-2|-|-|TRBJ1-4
TGTGCCAGCAGCCGGGTGGGACGGAGCCTTAATGAAAAACTGTTTTTT
CASSRVGRSLNEKLFF
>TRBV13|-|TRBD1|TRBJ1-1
TGTGCCAGCAGCTTAGTTGGGACAGGGGGTTTGGACACTGAAGCTTTCTTT
CASSLVGTGGLDTEAFF